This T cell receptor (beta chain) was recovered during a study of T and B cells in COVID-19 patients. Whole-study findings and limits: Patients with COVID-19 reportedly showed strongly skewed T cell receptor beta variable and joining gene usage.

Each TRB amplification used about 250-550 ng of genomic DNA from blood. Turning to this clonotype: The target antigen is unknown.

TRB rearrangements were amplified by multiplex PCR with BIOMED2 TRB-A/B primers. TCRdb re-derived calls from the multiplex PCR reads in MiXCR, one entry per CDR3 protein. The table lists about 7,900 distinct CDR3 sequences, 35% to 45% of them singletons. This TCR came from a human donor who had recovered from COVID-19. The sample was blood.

CDR3 region: CALNGANTAFF. The CDR3 nucleotides read TGTGCCTTAAACGGGGCAAATACCGCTTTCTTT. The chain employs TRBV30 and TRBJ1-1; maybe TRBD1 (5 bases). Germline CDR1 GTSNPN, CDR2 SVGIG (reference sequence). The CDR3 is made up of 11 amino acids. V was cut by 7 bases and J by 11 bases, with 17 bases left in between. The variable domain in full, with the rest retrieved from reference TRBV30 and TRBJ1-1, is SQTIHQWPATLVQPVGSPLSLECTVEGTSNPNLYWYRQAAGRGLQLLFYSVGIGQISSEVPQNLSASRPQDRQFILSSKKLLLSDSGFYLCALNGANTAFFGQGTRLTVV.